The clone carrying this TCR beta chain was seen a few times. What it recognizes is unknown. The source of the sample is a study of Graves' ophthalmopathy and Graves' hyperthyroidism. Overall study results and limits: Between ophthalmopathy and stable hyperthyroidism, a 13-signature model drew a separation with roughly 85% sensitivity and roughly 78% specificity. Among thyroid clonotypes expanded above 0.001 frequency, most also appeared in blood.

Clinicians diagnosed using symptoms, serum thyroxine, TRAb, thyroid ultrasound and orbital computed tomography. The authors amplified TCR beta CDR3 regions, and they did so from RNA transcripts for repertoire sequencing. HTBI primers were employed in first-round RT-PCR, then a second-round multiplex PCR followed. TCRdb reprocessed the multiplex PCR reads via MiXCR and lists one record per CDR3 protein. Of just over 600,000 distinct CDR3 sequences in the sample, approximately 22% were seen once. Trimming stripped 5 bases from V and 8 bases from J, with 18 bases between. Germline V gives CDR1 SEHNR, CDR2 FQNEAQ (reference sequence). The CDR3 has 14 amino acids.

The specimen sequenced was peripheral blood. The chain joins TRBV7-9 to TRBJ1-2; D remains unclear. The receptor was isolated from a woman aged 18 to 35 with stable Graves' hyperthyroidism. Some clones in this sample may be carry-over from other donors' samples. This CDR3 reads CASSHSTTLWGYTF. CDR3 nucleotide sequence: TGTGCCAGCAGCCACTCAACTACCCTGTGGGGCTACACCTTC.